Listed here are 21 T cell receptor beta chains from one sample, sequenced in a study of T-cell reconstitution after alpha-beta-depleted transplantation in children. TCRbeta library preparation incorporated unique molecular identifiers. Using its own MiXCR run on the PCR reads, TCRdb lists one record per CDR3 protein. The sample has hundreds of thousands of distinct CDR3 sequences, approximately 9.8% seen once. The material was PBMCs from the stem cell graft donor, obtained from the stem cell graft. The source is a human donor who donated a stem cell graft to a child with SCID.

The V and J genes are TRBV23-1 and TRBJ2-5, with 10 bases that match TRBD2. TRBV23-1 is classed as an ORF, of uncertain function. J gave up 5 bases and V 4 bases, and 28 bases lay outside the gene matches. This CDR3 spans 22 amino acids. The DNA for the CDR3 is TGCGCCAGCAGTCCAAGTATAAGGGTTTACCTAGCGGGGGCCCGGGGGATGGAGACCCAGTACTTC. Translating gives CASSPSIRVYLAGARGMETQYF.

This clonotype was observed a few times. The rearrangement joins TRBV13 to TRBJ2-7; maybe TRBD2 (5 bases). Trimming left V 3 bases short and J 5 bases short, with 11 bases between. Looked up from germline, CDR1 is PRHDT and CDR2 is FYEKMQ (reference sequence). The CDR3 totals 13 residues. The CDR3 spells CASSFSGNDEQYF. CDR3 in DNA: TGTGCCAGCAGCTTTTCGGGGAACGACGAGCAGTACTTC.

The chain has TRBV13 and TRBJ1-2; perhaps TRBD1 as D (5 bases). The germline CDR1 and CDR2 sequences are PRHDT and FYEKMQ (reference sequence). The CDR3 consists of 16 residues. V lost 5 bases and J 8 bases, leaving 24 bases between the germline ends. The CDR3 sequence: CASSRPGDYGAGGYTF. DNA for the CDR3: TGTGCCAGCAGCAGACCCGGTGACTACGGGGCCGGGGGCTACACCTTC.

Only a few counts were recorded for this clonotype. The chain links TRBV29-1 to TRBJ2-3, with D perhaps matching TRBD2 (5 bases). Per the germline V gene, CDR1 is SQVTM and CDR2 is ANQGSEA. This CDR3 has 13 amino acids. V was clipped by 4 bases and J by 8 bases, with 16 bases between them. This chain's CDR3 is CSVVKGSEGTQYF. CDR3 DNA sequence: TGCAGCGTTGTCAAGGGAAGCGAGGGTACGCAGTATTTT.

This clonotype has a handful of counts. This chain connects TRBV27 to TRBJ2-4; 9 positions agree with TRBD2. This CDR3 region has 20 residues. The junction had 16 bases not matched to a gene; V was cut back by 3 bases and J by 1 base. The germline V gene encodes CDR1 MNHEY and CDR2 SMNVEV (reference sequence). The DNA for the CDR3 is TGTGCCAGCAGTTTGGGACCGGACTTGCGGGGGGGCAGGGCCAAAAACATTCAGTACTTC. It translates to CASSLGPDLRGGRAKNIQYF.

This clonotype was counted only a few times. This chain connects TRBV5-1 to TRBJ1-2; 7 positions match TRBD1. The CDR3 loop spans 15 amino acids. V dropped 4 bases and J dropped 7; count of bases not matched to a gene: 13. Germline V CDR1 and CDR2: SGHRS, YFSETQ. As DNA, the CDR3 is TGCGCCAGCAGCAGCCGCCGAGACAGGGCTGGTGGCTACACCTTC. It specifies CASSSRRDRAGGYTF.

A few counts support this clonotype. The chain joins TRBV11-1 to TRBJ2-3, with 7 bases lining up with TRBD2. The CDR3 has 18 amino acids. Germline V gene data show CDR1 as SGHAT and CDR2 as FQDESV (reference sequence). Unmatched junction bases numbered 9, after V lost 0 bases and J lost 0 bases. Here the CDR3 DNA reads TGTGCCAGCAGCTTAGCGCGGTCGGCTAGCGGAAGCACAGATACGCAGTATTTT. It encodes CASSLARSASGSTDTQYF.

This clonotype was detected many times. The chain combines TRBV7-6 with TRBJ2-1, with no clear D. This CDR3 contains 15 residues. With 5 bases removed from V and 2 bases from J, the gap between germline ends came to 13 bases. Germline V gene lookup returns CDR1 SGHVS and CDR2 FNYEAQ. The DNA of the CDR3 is TGTGCCAGCAGCGTCGAACAGTATGCCTACAATGAGCAGTTCTTC. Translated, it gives CASSVEQYAYNEQFF.

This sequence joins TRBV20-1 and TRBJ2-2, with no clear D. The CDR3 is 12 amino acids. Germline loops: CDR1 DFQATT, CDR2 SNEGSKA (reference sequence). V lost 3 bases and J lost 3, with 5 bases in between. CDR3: CSARTDTGELFF. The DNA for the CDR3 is TGCAGTGCTAGGACGGACACCGGGGAGCTGTTTTTT.

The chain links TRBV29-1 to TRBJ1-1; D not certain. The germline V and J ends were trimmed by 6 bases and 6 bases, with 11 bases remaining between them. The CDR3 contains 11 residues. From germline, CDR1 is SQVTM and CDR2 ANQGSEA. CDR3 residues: CSVRGLPEAFF. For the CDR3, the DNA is TGCAGCGTCCGAGGCTTACCTGAAGCTTTCTTT.

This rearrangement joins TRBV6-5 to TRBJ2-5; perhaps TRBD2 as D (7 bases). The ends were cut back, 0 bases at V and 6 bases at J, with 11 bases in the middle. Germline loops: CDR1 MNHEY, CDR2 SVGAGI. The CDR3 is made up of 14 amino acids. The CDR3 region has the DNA TGTGCCAGCAGTTACTCGGGGGGGCGTAAGACCCAGTACTTC. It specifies CASSYSGGRKTQYF.

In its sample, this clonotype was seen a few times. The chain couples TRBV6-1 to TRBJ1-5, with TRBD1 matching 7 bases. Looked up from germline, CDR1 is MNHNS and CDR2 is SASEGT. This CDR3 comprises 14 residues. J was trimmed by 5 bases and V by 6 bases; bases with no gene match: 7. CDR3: CASRSTGVDQPQHF. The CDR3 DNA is TGTGCCAGCAGAAGTACAGGGGTCGATCAGCCCCAGCATTTT.

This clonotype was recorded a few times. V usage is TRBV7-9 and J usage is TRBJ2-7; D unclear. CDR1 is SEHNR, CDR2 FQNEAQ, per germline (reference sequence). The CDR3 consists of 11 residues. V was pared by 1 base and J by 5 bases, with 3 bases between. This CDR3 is CASSLVNEQYF. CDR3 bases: TGTGCCAGCAGCTTAGTAAACGAGCAGTACTTC.

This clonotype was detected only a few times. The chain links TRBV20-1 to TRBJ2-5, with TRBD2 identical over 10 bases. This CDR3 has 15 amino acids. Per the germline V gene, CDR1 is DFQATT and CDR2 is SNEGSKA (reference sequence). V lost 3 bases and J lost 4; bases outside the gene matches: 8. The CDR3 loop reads CSARSQQRGGETQYF. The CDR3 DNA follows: TGCAGTGCTAGGAGTCAGCAGCGGGGGGGAGAGACCCAGTACTTC.

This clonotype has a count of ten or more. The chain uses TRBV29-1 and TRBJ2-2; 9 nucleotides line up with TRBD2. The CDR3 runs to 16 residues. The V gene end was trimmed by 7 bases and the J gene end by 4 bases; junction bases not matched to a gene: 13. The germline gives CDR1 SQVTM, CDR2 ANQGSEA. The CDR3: CSAAGGGAVSTGELFF. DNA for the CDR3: TGCAGCGCCGCTGGCGGGGGGGCCGTTAGCACCGGGGAGCTGTTTTTT.

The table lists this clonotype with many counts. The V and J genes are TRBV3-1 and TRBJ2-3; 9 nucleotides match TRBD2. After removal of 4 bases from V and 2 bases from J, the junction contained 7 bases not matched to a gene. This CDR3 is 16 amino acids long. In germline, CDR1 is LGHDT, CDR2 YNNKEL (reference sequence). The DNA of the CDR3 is TGTGCCAGCAGCCGGAGTAGCGGGGGCCTCACAGATACGCAGTATTTT. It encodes CASSRSSGGLTDTQYF.

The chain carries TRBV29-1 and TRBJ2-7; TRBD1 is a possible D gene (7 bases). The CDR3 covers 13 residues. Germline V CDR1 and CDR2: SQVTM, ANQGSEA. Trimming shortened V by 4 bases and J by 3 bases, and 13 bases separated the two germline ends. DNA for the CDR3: TGCAGCGTTGCTAACAGGGGAGGCTACGAGCAGTACTTC. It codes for CSVANRGGYEQYF.

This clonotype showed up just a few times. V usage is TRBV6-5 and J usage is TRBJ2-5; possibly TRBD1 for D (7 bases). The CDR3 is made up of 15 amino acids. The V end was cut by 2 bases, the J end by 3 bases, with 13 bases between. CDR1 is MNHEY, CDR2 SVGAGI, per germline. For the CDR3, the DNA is TGTGCCAGCAGTTACGGAGGGGGCGTCGAAGAGACCCAGTACTTC. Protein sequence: CASSYGGGVEETQYF.

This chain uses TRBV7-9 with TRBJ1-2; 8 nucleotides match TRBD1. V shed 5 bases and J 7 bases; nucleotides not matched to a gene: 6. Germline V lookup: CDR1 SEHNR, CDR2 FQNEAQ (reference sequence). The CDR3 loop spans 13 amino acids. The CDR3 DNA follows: TGTGCCAGCAGCAAGGACAGGGCGGTTGGCTACACCTTC. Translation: CASSKDRAVGYTF.

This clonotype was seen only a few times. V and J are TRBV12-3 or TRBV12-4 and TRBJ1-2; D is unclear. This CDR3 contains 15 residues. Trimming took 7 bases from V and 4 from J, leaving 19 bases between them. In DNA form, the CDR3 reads TGTGCCAGCATCTGGCTCGAGTTCGTCCTCTATGGCTACACCTTC. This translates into CASIWLEFVLYGYTF.

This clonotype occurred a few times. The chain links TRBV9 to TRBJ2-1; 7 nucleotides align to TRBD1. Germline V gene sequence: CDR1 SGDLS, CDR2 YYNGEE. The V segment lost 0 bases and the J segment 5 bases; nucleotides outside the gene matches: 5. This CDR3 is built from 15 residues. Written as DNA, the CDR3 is TGTGCCAGCAGCGTAGCACAGGGGACCAACAATGAGCAGTTCTTC. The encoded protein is CASSVAQGTNNEQFF.